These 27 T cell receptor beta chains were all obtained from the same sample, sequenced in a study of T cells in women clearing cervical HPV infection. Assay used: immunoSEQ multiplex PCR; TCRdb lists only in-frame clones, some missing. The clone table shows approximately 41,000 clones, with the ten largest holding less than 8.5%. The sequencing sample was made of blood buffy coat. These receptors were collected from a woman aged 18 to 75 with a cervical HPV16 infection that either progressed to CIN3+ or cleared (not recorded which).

The CDR3 here is CASRDRGPGELFF. The covered CDR3 bases are TGTGCCAGTAGGGACAGGGGGCCCGGGGAG. The rearrangement uses TRBV19 and TRBJ2-2, with 11 positions matching TRBD1. The CDR3 goes on 3 residues after the read ends, and that part is filled in from the germline J gene. V lost 6 bases and J lost 6; bases outside the gene matches: 0. Germline V gene sequence: CDR1 LNHDA, CDR2 SQIVND (reference sequence). The CDR3 consists of 13 residues.

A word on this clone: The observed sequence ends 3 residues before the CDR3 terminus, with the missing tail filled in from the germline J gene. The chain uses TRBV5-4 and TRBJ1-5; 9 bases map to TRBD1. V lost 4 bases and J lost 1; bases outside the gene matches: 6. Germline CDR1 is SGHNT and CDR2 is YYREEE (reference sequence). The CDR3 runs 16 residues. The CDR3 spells CASSATGGASNQPQHF. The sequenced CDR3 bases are TGTGCCAGCAGCGCAACAGGGGGCGCGAGCAATCAGCCC.

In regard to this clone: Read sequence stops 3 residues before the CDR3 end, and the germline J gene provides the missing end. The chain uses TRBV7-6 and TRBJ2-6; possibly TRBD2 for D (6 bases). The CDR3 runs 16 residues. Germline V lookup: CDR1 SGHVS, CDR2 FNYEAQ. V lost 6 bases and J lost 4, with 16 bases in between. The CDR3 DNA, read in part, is TGTGCCAGCAGTCACCTTACCGGAGGGGGGGCCAACGTC. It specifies CASSHLTGGGANV. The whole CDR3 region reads CASSHLTGGGANVLTF.

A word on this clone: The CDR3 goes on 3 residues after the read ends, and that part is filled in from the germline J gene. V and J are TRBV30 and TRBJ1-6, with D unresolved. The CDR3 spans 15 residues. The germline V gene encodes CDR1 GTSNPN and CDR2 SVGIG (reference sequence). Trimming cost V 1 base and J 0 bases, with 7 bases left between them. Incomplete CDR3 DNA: TGTGCCTGGAGTGCAGAGAGCTCCTATAATTCACCC. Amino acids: CAWSAESSYNSP. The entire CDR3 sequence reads CAWSAESSYNSPLHF.

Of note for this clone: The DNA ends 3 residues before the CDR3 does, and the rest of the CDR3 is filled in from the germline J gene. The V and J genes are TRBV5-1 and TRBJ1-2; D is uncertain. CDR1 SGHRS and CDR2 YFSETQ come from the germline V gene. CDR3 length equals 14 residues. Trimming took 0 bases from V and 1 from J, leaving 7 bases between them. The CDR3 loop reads CASSLDYNNYGYTF. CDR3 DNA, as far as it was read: TGCGCCAGCAGCTTGGACTATAATAACTATGGC.

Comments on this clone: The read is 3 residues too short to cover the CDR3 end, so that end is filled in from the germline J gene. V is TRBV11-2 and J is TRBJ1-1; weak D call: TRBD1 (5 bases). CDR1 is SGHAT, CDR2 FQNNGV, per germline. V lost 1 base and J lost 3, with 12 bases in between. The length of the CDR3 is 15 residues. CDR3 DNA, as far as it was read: TGTGCCAGCAGCTTAGGCGCTGGAGGGGACACTGAA. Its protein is CASSLGAGGDTE. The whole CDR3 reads CASSLGAGGDTEAFF.

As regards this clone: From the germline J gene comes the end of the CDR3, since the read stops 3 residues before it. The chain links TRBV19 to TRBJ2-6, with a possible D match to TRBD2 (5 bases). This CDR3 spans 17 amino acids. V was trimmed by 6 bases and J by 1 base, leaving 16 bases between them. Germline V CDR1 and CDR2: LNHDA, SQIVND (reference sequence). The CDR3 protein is CASRSGLLRSGANVLTF. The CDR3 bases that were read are TGTGCCAGTAGATCCGGACTCCTACGTTCTGGGGCCAACGTC.

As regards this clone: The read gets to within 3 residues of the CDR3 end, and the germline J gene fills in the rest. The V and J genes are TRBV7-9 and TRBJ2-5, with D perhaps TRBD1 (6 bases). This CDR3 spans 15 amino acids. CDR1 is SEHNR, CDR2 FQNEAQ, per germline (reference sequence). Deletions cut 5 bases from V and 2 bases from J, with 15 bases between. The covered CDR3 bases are TGTGCCAGCAGCCCCCGGGACATACAACAAGAGACC. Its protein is CASSPRDIQQET. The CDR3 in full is CASSPRDIQQETQYF. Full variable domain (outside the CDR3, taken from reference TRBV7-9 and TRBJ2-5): DTGVSQNPRHKITKRGQNVTFRCDPISEHNRLYWYRQTLGQGPEFLTYFQNEAQLEKSRLLSDRFSAERPKGSFSTLEIQRTEQGDSAMYLCASSPRDIQQETQYFGPGTRLLVL.

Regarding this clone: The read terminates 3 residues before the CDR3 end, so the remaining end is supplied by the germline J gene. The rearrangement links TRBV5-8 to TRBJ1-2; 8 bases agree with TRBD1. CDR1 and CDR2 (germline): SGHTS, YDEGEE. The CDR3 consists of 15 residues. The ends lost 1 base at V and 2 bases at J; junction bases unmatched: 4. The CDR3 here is CASSLTGGTNYGYTF. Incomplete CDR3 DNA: TGTGCCAGCAGCTTGACAGGGGGGACCAACTATGGC.

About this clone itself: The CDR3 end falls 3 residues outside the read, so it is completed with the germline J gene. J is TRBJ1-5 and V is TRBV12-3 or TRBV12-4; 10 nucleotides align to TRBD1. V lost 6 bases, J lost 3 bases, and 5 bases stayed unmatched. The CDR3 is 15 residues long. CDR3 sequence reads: CASRGQGLNNQPQHF. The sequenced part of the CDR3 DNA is TGTGCCAGCAGGGGACAGGGGTTGAACAATCAGCCC.

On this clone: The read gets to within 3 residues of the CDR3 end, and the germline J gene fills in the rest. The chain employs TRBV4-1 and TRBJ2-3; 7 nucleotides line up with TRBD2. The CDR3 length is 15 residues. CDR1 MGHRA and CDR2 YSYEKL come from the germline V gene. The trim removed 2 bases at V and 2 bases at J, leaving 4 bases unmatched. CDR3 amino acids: CASSQRDYYTDTQYF. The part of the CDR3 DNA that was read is TGCGCCAGCAGCCAAAGGGACTATTACACAGATACG.

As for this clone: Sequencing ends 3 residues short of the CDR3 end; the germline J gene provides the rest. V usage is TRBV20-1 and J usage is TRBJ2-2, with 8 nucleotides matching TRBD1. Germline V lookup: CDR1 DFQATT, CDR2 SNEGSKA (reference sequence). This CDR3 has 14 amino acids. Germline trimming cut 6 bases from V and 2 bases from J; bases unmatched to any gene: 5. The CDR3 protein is CSAATGGNTGELFF. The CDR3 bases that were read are TGCAGTGCAGCAACAGGGGGTAACACCGGGGAG.

The sequenced part of the CDR3 DNA is TGTGCCAGCAGTTACCTAGCGGGGGGGAGAGAGACC. Translated: CASSYLAGGRET. In full, the CDR3 reads CASSYLAGGRETQYF. This rearrangement joins TRBV6-2 or TRBV6-3 to TRBJ2-5; 12 bases map to TRBD2. The read gets to within 3 residues of the CDR3 end, and the germline J gene fills in the rest. There are 15 residues in the CDR3. Looked up from germline, CDR1 is MNHEY and CDR2 is SVGEGT. Germline trimming cut 2 bases from V and 4 bases from J; bases unmatched to any gene: 2.

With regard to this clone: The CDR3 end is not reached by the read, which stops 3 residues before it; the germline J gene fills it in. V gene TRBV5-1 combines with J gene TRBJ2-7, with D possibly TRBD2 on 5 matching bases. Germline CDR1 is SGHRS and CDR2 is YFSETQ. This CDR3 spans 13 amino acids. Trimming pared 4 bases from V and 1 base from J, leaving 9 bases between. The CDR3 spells CASSSTSSYEQYF. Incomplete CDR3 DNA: TGCGCCAGCAGCAGCACTAGTTCCTACGAG.

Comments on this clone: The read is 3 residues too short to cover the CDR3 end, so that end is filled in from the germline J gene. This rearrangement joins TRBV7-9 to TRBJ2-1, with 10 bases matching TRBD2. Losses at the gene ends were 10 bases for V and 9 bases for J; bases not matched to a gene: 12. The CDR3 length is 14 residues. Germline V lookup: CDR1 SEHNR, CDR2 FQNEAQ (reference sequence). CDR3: CAKSRLAGDIEQFF. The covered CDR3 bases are TGTGCCAAATCGAGGCTAGCGGGAGATATTGAG. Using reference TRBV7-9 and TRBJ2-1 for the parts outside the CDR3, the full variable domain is DTGVSQNPRHKITKRGQNVTFRCDPISEHNRLYWYRQTLGQGPEFLTYFQNEAQLEKSRLLSDRFSAERPKGSFSTLEIQRTEQGDSAMYLCAKSRLAGDIEQFFGPGTRLTVL.

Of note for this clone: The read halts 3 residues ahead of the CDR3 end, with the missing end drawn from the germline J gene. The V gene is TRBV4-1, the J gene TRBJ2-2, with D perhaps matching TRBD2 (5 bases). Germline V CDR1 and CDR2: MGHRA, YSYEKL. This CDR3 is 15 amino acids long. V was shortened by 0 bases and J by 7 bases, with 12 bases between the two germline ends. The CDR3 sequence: CASSQEASLGGELFF. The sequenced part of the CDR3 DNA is TGCGCCAGCAGCCAAGAGGCTAGCCTTGGCGGGGAG.

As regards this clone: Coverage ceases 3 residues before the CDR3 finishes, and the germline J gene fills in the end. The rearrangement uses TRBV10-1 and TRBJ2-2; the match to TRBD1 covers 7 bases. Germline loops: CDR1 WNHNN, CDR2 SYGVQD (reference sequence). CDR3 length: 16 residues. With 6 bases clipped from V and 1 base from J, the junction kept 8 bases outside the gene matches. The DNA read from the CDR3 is TGCGCCAGCAGCGTAACAGGGGCCGAGAACACCGGGGAG. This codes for CASSVTGAENTGE. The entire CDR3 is CASSVTGAENTGELFF.

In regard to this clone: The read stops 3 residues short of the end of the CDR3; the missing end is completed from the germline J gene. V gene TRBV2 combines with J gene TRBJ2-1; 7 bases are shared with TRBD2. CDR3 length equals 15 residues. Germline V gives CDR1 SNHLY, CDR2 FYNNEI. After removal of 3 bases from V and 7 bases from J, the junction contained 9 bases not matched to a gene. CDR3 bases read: TGTGCCAGCAGTGATGCGAGGCAGGGAGGGAATGAG. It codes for CASSDARQGGNE. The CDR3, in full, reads CASSDARQGGNEQFF.

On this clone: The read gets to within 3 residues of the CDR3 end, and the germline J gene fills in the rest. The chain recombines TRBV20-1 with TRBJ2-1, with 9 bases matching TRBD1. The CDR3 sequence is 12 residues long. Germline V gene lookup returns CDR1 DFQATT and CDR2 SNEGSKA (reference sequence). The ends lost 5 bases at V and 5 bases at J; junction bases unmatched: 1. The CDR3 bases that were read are TGCAGTGCTGGGACAGGGAACAATGAG. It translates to CSAGTGNNE. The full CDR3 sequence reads CSAGTGNNEQFF.

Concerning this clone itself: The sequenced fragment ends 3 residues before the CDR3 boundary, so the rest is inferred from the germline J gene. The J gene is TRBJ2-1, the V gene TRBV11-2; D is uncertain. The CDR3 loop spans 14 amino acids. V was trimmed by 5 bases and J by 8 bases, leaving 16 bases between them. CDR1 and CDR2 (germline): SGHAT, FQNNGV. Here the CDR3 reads CASSEFHKAYEQFF. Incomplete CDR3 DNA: TGTGCCAGCAGCGAGTTCCACAAGGCCTATGAG.

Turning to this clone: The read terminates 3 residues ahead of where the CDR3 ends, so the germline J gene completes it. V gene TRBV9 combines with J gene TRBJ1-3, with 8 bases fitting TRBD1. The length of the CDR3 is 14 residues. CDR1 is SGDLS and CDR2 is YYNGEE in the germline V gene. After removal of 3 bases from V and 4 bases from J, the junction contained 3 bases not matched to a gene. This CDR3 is CASSGTGLGNTIYF. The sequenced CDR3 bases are TGTGCCAGCAGCGGGACAGGGTTGGGAAACACC.

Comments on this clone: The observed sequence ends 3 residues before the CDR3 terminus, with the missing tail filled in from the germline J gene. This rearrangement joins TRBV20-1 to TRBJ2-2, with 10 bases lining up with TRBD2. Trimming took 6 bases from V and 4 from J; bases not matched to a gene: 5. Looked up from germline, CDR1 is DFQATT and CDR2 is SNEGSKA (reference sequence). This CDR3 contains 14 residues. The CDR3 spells CSAPRTSGTGELFF. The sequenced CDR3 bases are TGCAGTGCGCCGCGGACTAGCGGCACCGGGGAG.

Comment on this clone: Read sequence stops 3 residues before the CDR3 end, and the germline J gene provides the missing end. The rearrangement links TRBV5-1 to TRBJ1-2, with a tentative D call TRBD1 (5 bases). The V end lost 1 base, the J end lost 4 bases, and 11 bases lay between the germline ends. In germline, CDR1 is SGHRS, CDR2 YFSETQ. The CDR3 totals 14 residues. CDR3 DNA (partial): TGCGCCAGCAGCTTGTGGGGGGGTTCCTATGGC. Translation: CASSLWGGSYG. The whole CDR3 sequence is CASSLWGGSYGYTF. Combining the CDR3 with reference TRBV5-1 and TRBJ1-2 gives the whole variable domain KAGVTQTPRYLIKTRGQQVTLSCSPISGHRSVSWYQQTPGQGLQFLFEYFSETQRNKGNFPGRFSGRQFSNSRSEMNVSTLELGDSALYLCASSLWGGSYGYTFGSGTRLTVV.

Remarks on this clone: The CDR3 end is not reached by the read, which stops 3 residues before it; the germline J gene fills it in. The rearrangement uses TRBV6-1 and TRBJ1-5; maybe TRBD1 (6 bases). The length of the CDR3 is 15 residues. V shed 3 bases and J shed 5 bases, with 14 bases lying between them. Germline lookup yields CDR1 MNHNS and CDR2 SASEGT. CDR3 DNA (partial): TGTGCCAGCAGTGACCCGGGACATATTTATCAGCCC. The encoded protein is CASSDPGHIYQP. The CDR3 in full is CASSDPGHIYQPQHF.

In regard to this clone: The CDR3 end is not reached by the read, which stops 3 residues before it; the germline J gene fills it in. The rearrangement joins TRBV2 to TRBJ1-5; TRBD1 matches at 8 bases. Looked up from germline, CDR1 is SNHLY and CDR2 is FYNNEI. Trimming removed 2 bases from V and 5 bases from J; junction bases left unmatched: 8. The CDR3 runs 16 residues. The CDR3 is CASSEFRTGNDQPQHF. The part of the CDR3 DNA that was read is TGTGCCAGCAGTGAATTTAGGACAGGGAACGATCAGCCC. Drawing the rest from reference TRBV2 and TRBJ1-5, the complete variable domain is EPEVTQTPSHQVTQMGQEVILRCVPISNHLYFYWYRQILGQKVEFLVSFYNNEISEKSEIFDDQFSVERPDGSNFTLKIRSTKLEDSAMYFCASSEFRTGNDQPQHFGDGTRLSIL.

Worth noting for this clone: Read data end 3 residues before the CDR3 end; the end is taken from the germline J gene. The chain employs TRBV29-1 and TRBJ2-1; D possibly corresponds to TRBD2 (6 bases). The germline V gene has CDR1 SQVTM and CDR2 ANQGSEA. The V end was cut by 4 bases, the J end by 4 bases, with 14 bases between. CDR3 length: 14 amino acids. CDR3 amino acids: CSVATEGGYNEQFF. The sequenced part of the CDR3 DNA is TGCAGCGTTGCGACAGAAGGAGGGTACAATGAG.

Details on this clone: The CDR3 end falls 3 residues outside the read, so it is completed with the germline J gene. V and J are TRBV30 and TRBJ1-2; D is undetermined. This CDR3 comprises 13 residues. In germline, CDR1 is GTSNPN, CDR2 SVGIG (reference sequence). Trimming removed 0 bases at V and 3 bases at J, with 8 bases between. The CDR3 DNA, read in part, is TGTGCCTGGAGTGTACGCACAGACTATGGC. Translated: CAWSVRTDYG. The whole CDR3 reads CAWSVRTDYGYTF.